Shown below are 10 T cell receptor beta chains from a single sample sequenced in a study of blood T cell repertoires in COVID-19 (TCRdb year 2020). The library was made by the immunoSEQ multiplex PCR assay. Imported from immuneACCESS, the table was reduced by TCRdb to in-frame sequences with V and J called. These copies leave out some clones; in studies compared against another copy, an unresolved V gene accounts for under half, and the cause of the remainder is not known. This sample gives roughly 190,000 clones in total; around 80% of them show up just once. The ten most abundant clones make up approximately 8.1% of the sample. The sample was peripheral blood. The receptors were sampled from an older woman with COVID-19, enrolled during active disease.

Only one count was recorded for this clone. The V gene is TRBV12-3 or TRBV12-4, the J gene TRBJ2-1; D remains unclear. With 3 bases removed from V and 9 bases from J, the gap between germline ends came to 9 bases. CDR3 length equals 12 residues. CDR3 in amino acids: CASSFGSIEQFF. CDR3 nucleotide sequence: TGTGCCAGCAGTTTTGGTAGCATTGAGCAGTTCTTC.

The chain carries TRBV3-1 (or the pseudogene TRBV3-2) and TRBJ1-6; tentatively, D is TRBD1 (5 bases). The CDR3 extends over 16 amino acids. Trimming pared 1 base from V and 7 bases from J, leaving 14 bases between. The germline gives CDR1 LGHDT, CDR2 YNNKEL (reference sequence). DNA of the CDR3: TGTGCCAGCAGCCAAGTATCCAGGGAGGCGAATTCACCCCTCCACTTT. It codes for CASSQVSREANSPLHF.

This chain connects TRBV27 to TRBJ1-2; TRBD1 might be the D (5 bases). The CDR3 consists of 13 residues. CDR1 is MNHEY and CDR2 is SMNVEV in the germline V gene (reference sequence). The V gene lost 0 bases and the J gene lost 8 bases, with 10 bases spanning the gap. The CDR3 DNA reads TGTGCCAGCAGTTTATCAGGGGCGCAAGGCTACACCTTC. Its protein is CASSLSGAQGYTF.

This chain uses TRBV10-1 with TRBJ2-7; TRBD2 matches 9 bases. Germline lookup yields CDR1 WNHNN and CDR2 SYGVQD (reference sequence). The CDR3 runs to 16 residues. V gave up 0 bases and J gave up 2 bases; unmatched junction bases: 5. CDR3 coding DNA: TGCGCCAGCAGTGAGTCGCAGCGGGGGGACGCCTACGAGCAGTACGTC. Amino acid sequence: CASSESQRGDAYEQYV.

This chain uses TRBV5-6 with TRBJ1-6; D not resolved. V was shortened by 3 bases and J by 3 bases, with 7 bases between the two germline ends. The germline gives CDR1 SGHDT, CDR2 YYEEEE. The CDR3 length is 14 residues. The CDR3 bases are TGTGCCAGCAGCTCCAGTGTCTATAATTCACCCCTCCACTTT. It translates to CASSSSVYNSPLHF. Full variable domain (remainder filled in from reference TRBV5-6 and TRBJ1-6): DAGVTQSPTHLIKTRGQQVTLRCSPKSGHDTVSWYQQALGQGPQFIFQYYEEEERQRGNFPDRFSGHQFPNYSSELNVNALLLGDSALYLCASSSSVYNSPLHFGNGTRLTVT.

The chain combines TRBV29-1 with TRBJ2-1; TRBD2 aligns across 9 bases. V was clipped by 2 bases and J by 7 bases; unmatched bases: 18. CDR1 and CDR2 from the germline V gene are SQVTM and ANQGSEA. The CDR3 length is 18 residues. The CDR3 sequence: CSVETPGTAGGPRNEQFF. For the CDR3, the DNA is TGCAGCGTTGAAACCCCTGGGACGGCGGGAGGGCCTCGGAATGAGCAGTTCTTC.

This clone came up once. The J gene is TRBJ2-7, the V gene TRBV29-1; 13 nucleotides agree with TRBD2. Per the germline V gene, CDR1 is SQVTM and CDR2 is ANQGSEA. The ends lost 7 bases at V and 5 bases at J; junction bases unmatched: 8. The CDR3 is 14 amino acids. In DNA, the CDR3 is TGCAGCGCTGCCCAACTAGCGGGAGGGAACGAGCAGTACTTC. It is translated as CSAAQLAGGNEQYF.

The chain joins TRBV5-5 to TRBJ1-1, with TRBD1 as a possible D gene (6 bases). Germline V CDR1 and CDR2: SGHKS, YYEKEE (reference sequence). V was clipped by 0 bases and J by 1 base, with 19 bases between them. The CDR3 length is 18 residues. This chain's CDR3 is CASSLVLSPGQRNTEAFF. CDR3 DNA: TGTGCCAGCAGCTTGGTATTGAGTCCGGGACAAAGGAACACTGAAGCTTTCTTT.

The chain couples TRBV30 to TRBJ1-2, with D possibly TRBD1 on 5 matching bases. Per the germline V gene, CDR1 is GTSNPN and CDR2 is SVGIG (reference sequence). Trimming took off 3 bases at V and 7 bases at J, with 9 bases between the two ends. The CDR3 consists of 11 residues. In DNA, the CDR3 is TGTGCCTGGAGCAGGGATGGTGGCTACACCTTC. The encoded protein is CAWSRDGGYTF.

This chain links TRBV29-1 with TRBJ1-3; the D gene is possibly TRBD1 (5 bases). Germline V CDR1 and CDR2: SQVTM, ANQGSEA. Trimming pared 6 bases from V and 4 bases from J, leaving 10 bases between. This CDR3 is built from 12 residues. The CDR3 sequence is CSVGGGGNTIYF. The CDR3 nucleotides are TGCAGCGTCGGGGGAGGAGGAAACACCATATATTTT.